This T cell receptor (beta chain) was recorded in a study of PD-1 blockade in classical Hodgkin lymphoma. Study-wide results and limits: Patients newly diagnosed and complete responders had comparable baseline diversity.

In this sample, this clone turned up once. Antigen specificity is unknown. Germline assignment: CDR1 MDHEN and CDR2 SYDVKM. This CDR3 is built from 14 residues. V was clipped by 6 bases and J by 4 bases, with 16 bases between them. Each patient relapsed following autologous stem cell transplantation, and prior brentuximab vedotin exposure differed. Method: immunoSEQ multiplex PCR; TCRdb's copy keeps in-frame clones and lacks some. The data show roughly 150,000 clones, just under 80% seen once. Sequencing used peripheral blood mononuclear cells (PBMCs), obtained before the second cycle of nivolumab. The chain employs TRBV28 and TRBJ2-7; no reliable D call. The receptor was derived from a human donor with classical Hodgkin lymphoma. This chain's CDR3 is CASRSSQSYYEQYF. In nucleotides, the CDR3 is TGTGCCAGCAGGAGTTCACAGAGCTATTACGAGCAGTACTTC.